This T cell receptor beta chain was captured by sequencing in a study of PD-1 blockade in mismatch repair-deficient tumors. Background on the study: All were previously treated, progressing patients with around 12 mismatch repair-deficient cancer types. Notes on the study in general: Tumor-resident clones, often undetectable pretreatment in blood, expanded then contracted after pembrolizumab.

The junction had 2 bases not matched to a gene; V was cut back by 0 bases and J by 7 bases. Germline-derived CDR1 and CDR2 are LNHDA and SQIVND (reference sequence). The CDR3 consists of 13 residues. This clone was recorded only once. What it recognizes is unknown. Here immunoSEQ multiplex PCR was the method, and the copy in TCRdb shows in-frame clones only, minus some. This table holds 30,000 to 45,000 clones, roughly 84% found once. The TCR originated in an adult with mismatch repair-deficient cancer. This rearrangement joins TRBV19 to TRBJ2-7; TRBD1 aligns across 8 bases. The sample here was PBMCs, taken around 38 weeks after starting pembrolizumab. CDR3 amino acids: CASSIETGGEQYF. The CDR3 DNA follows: TGTGCCAGTAGTATAGAAACAGGGGGGGAGCAGTACTTC.